This T cell receptor (beta chain) comes out of a study of identical twins. A universal primer site arose from template switching, and cDNA bore unique molecular identifiers. TCRdb itself ran the 5' RACE reads through MiXCR, one entry per CDR3 protein. The sample gives hundreds of thousands of distinct CDR3 sequences, about 20% of which show up once; around 13% is in the top ten. Germline CDR1 is MNHEY and CDR2 is SMNVEV (reference sequence). The CDR3 sequence is 11 residues long. The V end was cut by 11 bases, the J end by 4 bases, with 11 bases between. This sample was shared with a second study, whose subject was T cells expressing NK-cell markers.

The J gene is TRBJ1-1, the V gene TRBV27; no definite D call. What was sequenced was PBMCs. This TCR came from a woman aged 18-35 years in good health. CDR3: CAHTIGTEAFF. The CDR3 nucleotides are TGTGCCCACACAATCGGCACTGAAGCTTTCTTT.